A selection of T cell receptor beta chains follows, all from one sample in a study of blood T cell repertoires in COVID-19. Only in-frame clones appear in the TCRdb table, and some are missing; sequencing was by immunoSEQ multiplex PCR. The table includes 35,000 to 50,000 clones, more than 75% detected once. The sample taken for sequencing was peripheral blood. These receptors came from a man older than 75 with acute or convalescent COVID-19. Each CDR3 is given with its conserved first and last residue. The order of the fields is clone size, V gene, D gene, J gene, CDR3 protein, CDR3 DNA. D genes are given only for firm matches. Where a row states a size, it is once, few, many or the class of an expanded clone; other rows omit it.

clone size: NA
V gene: TRBV9
D gene: TRBD2
J gene: TRBJ2-5
CDR3 protein: CASSVGGSGSIETQYF
CDR3 DNA: TGTGCCAGCAGCGTAGGGGGTAGCGGGAGTATCGAGACCCAGTACTTC

clone size: once
V gene: TRBV12-3/TRBV12-4
D gene: NA
J gene: TRBJ2-7
CDR3 protein: CASSLIAYEQYF
CDR3 DNA: TGTGCCAGCAGTTTAATCGCCTACGAGCAGTACTTC

clone size: NA
V gene: TRBV19
D gene: NA
J gene: TRBJ1-1
CDR3 protein: CASSRGQPNTEAFF
CDR3 DNA: TGTGCCAGTAGTAGAGGGCAGCCCAACACTGAAGCTTTCTTT

clone size: once
V gene: TRBV6-1
D gene: TRBD1
J gene: TRBJ1-6
CDR3 protein: CASSDRGYSPLHF
CDR3 DNA: TGTGCCAGCAGTGACAGGGGGTATTCACCCCTCCACTTT

clone size: NA
V gene: TRBV6-2/TRBV6-3
D gene: NA
J gene: TRBJ2-7
CDR3 protein: CASSYVNDEQYF
CDR3 DNA: TGTGCCAGCAGTTATGTTAATGACGAGCAGTACTTC

clone size: NA
V gene: TRBV6-5
D gene: NA
J gene: TRBJ2-3
CDR3 protein: CASSHTSDGDTQYF
CDR3 DNA: TGTGCCAGCAGTCACACTAGTGATGGCGATACGCAGTATTTT

clone size: medium-sized
V gene: TRBV12-2
D gene: NA
J gene: TRBJ2-4
CDR3 protein: CASRPRTSRSLAKNIQYF
CDR3 DNA: TGTGCAAGTCGCCCCCGGACTAGCAGGTCTCTAGCCAAAAACATTCAGTACTTC

clone size: NA
V gene: TRBV7-9
D gene: TRBD2
J gene: TRBJ2-5
CDR3 protein: CASSLGTSGGETQYF
CDR3 DNA: TGTGCCAGCAGCTTAGGGACTAGCGGGGGAGAGACCCAGTACTTC

clone size: NA
V gene: TRBV2
D gene: TRBD1
J gene: TRBJ1-1
CDR3 protein: CASRVTGSPFGNTEAFF
CDR3 DNA: TGTGCCAGCAGGGTGACAGGGTCCCCTTTTGGGAACACTGAAGCTTTCTTT

clone size: few
V gene: TRBV11-2
D gene: NA
J gene: TRBJ1-1
CDR3 protein: CASSLFPRVMNTEAFF
CDR3 DNA: TGTGCCAGCAGCTTATTCCCCCGGGTAATGAACACTGAAGCTTTCTTT

clone size: NA
V gene: TRBV28
D gene: NA
J gene: TRBJ1-2
CDR3 protein: CASSRAEGFYGYTF
CDR3 DNA: TGTGCCAGCAGCCGTGCGGAGGGCTTTTATGGCTACACCTTC

clone size: NA
V gene: TRBV10-3
D gene: TRBD1
J gene: TRBJ2-6
CDR3 protein: CAISGRGSSGANVLTF
CDR3 DNA: TGTGCCATCAGCGGCAGGGGGAGCTCTGGGGCCAACGTCCTGACTTTC

clone size: NA
V gene: TRBV2
D gene: TRBD1
J gene: TRBJ2-1
CDR3 protein: CASSVVQGVNEQFF
CDR3 DNA: TGTGCCAGCAGTGTGGTACAGGGGGTGAATGAGCAGTTCTTC

clone size: few
V gene: TRBV18
D gene: NA
J gene: TRBJ2-2
CDR3 protein: CASSQTVATGELFF
CDR3 DNA: TGTGCCAGCTCGCAGACGGTAGCGACCGGGGAGCTGTTTTTT

clone size: NA
V gene: TRBV14
D gene: NA
J gene: TRBJ1-2
CDR3 protein: CASSQEEGGLVYGYTF
CDR3 DNA: TGTGCCAGCAGCCAAGAAGAGGGAGGATTGGTCTATGGCTACACCTTC

clone size: NA
V gene: TRBV7-9
D gene: NA
J gene: TRBJ1-1
CDR3 protein: CASSHLTGLNTEAFF
CDR3 DNA: TGTGCCAGCAGCCACCTAACCGGGTTGAACACTGAAGCTTTCTTT

clone size: NA
V gene: TRBV4-2
D gene: NA
J gene: TRBJ2-2
CDR3 protein: CASSYGIQALNTGELFF
CDR3 DNA: TGTGCCAGCAGCTATGGCATACAGGCCTTGAACACCGGGGAGCTGTTTTTT

clone size: NA
V gene: TRBV7-9
D gene: NA
J gene: TRBJ2-7
CDR3 protein: CASSPTGTPSYEQYF
CDR3 DNA: TGTGCCAGCAGCCCAACCGGGACACCCTCCTACGAGCAGTACTTC

clone size: NA
V gene: TRBV5-8
D gene: NA
J gene: TRBJ1-5
CDR3 protein: CASSSGLNQPQHF
CDR3 DNA: TGTGCCAGCAGCTCAGGGCTCAATCAGCCCCAGCATTTT

clone size: NA
V gene: TRBV28
D gene: TRBD2
J gene: TRBJ2-2
CDR3 protein: CASSPGGPGELFF
CDR3 DNA: TGTGCCAGCAGCCCGGGGGGGCCCGGGGAGCTGTTTTTT

clone size: NA
V gene: TRBV5-6
D gene: TRBD2
J gene: TRBJ2-3
CDR3 protein: CASSRWAGGPRTDTQYF
CDR3 DNA: TGTGCCAGCAGCCGGTGGGCGGGGGGGCCCCGCACAGATACGCAGTATTTT

clone size: few
V gene: TRBV9
D gene: NA
J gene: TRBJ1-6
CDR3 protein: CASSVGVVEGSPLHF
CDR3 DNA: TGTGCCAGCAGCGTAGGAGTTGTGGAGGGTTCACCCCTCCACTTT

clone size: NA
V gene: TRBV28
D gene: NA
J gene: TRBJ2-5
CDR3 protein: CASSLGRKETQYF
CDR3 DNA: TGTGCCAGCAGTTTGGGCCGGAAAGAGACCCAGTACTTC

clone size: few
V gene: TRBV7-9
D gene: TRBD1
J gene: TRBJ2-1
CDR3 protein: CASSRTGGEYNEQFF
CDR3 DNA: TGTGCCAGCAGTCGGACAGGGGGCGAGTACAATGAGCAGTTCTTC

clone size: NA
V gene: TRBV7-9
D gene: NA
J gene: TRBJ1-5
CDR3 protein: CASSLGGGQPQHF
CDR3 DNA: TGTGCCAGCAGCTTAGGCGGGGGGCAGCCCCAGCATTTT

clone size: NA
V gene: TRBV3-1/TRBV3-2
D gene: TRBD1
J gene: TRBJ1-6
CDR3 protein: CASSQVQGDNSPLHF
CDR3 DNA: TGTGCCAGCAGCCAAGTACAGGGGGATAATTCACCCCTCCACTTT

clone size: NA
V gene: TRBV5-5
D gene: NA
J gene: TRBJ2-2
CDR3 protein: CAPPPVIENTGELFF
CDR3 DNA: TGTGCTCCTCCCCCGGTAATCGAGAACACCGGGGAGCTGTTTTTT

clone size: NA
V gene: TRBV5-1
D gene: NA
J gene: TRBJ1-6
CDR3 protein: CASSYGGNSPLHF
CDR3 DNA: TGCGCCAGCAGCTACGGAGGTAATTCACCCCTCCACTTT

clone size: NA
V gene: TRBV5-5
D gene: TRBD2
J gene: TRBJ2-4
CDR3 protein: CASSGILALAKNIQYF
CDR3 DNA: TGTGCCAGCAGCGGGATACTAGCGCTAGCCAAAAACATTCAGTACTTC

clone size: NA
V gene: TRBV7-9
D gene: TRBD2
J gene: TRBJ2-1
CDR3 protein: CASSLTGGSYNEQFF
CDR3 DNA: TGTGCCAGCAGCTTAACGGGGGGCTCCTACAATGAGCAGTTCTTC

clone size: NA
V gene: TRBV27
D gene: TRBD2
J gene: TRBJ2-2
CDR3 protein: CASSPGLAGAPSTGELFF
CDR3 DNA: TGTGCCAGCAGTCCGGGACTAGCGGGAGCCCCGAGCACCGGGGAGCTGTTTTTT

clone size: NA
V gene: TRBV12-3/TRBV12-4
D gene: NA
J gene: TRBJ1-1
CDR3 protein: CASSLQVGTEAFF
CDR3 DNA: TGTGCCAGCAGTTTGCAGGTGGGCACTGAAGCTTTCTTT

clone size: NA
V gene: TRBV7-8
D gene: TRBD2
J gene: TRBJ2-1
CDR3 protein: CASSPEAGGPGEQFF
CDR3 DNA: TGTGCCAGCAGCCCCGAAGCGGGAGGGCCTGGTGAGCAGTTCTTC

clone size: NA
V gene: TRBV6-2/TRBV6-3
D gene: TRBD2
J gene: TRBJ2-7
CDR3 protein: CASSPGVAGRRFKLTYEQYF
CDR3 DNA: TGTGCCAGCAGCCCTGGGGTAGCGGGGCGACGTTTTAAATTAACCTACGAGCAGTACTTC

clone size: NA
V gene: TRBV9
D gene: NA
J gene: TRBJ2-2
CDR3 protein: CASSFGTNTGELFF
CDR3 DNA: TGTGCCAGCAGCTTCGGGACTAACACCGGGGAGCTGTTTTTT

clone size: NA
V gene: TRBV9
D gene: TRBD2
J gene: TRBJ2-2
CDR3 protein: CASSVGLAGVSTGELFF
CDR3 DNA: TGTGCCAGCAGCGTAGGACTAGCGGGAGTTAGCACCGGGGAGCTGTTTTTT

clone size: NA
V gene: TRBV25-1
D gene: NA
J gene: TRBJ1-3
CDR3 protein: CASSTGTLSGNTIYF
CDR3 DNA: TGTGCCAGCAGTACCGGGACACTCTCTGGAAACACCATATATTTT

clone size: NA
V gene: TRBV7-2
D gene: NA
J gene: TRBJ2-3
CDR3 protein: CASSWGIAGTDTQYF
CDR3 DNA: TGTGCCAGCAGCTGGGGGATAGCGGGCACAGATACGCAGTATTTT

clone size: once
V gene: TRBV21-1
D gene: NA
J gene: TRBJ1-6
CDR3 protein: CALRAGGFISLGSPLHF
CDR3 DNA: TGTGCCCTGAGGGCAGGGGGCTTTATTTCTTTAGGTTCACCCCTCCACTTT

clone size: NA
V gene: TRBV12-3/TRBV12-4
D gene: NA
J gene: TRBJ1-1
CDR3 protein: CASTYHTEAFF
CDR3 DNA: TGTGCCAGCACCTACCACACTGAAGCTTTCTTT

clone size: NA
V gene: TRBV7-8
D gene: NA
J gene: TRBJ1-3
CDR3 protein: CASSLGSFGRGGNTIYF
CDR3 DNA: TGTGCCAGCAGCTTAGGGTCGTTCGGGAGAGGCGGAAACACCATATATTTT

clone size: NA
V gene: TRBV5-1
D gene: TRBD1
J gene: TRBJ1-4
CDR3 protein: CASSRGTAPSVDKLFF
CDR3 DNA: TGCGCCAGCAGCCGCGGGACAGCGCCTAGTGTCGATAAACTGTTTTTT

clone size: NA
V gene: TRBV6-5
D gene: NA
J gene: TRBJ2-7
CDR3 protein: CASSLRITYEQYF
CDR3 DNA: TGTGCCAGCAGTCTCAGGATTACCTACGAGCAGTACTTC

clone size: NA
V gene: TRBV6-5
D gene: NA
J gene: TRBJ2-7
CDR3 protein: CASSYSTTSEQYF
CDR3 DNA: TGTGCCAGCAGTTACTCGACAACTAGCGAGCAGTACTTC

clone size: NA
V gene: TRBV7-2
D gene: TRBD2
J gene: TRBJ2-5
CDR3 protein: CASRESTSGETYQETQYF
CDR3 DNA: TGTGCCAGCAGGGAATCGACTAGCGGCGAGACGTACCAAGAGACCCAGTACTTC

clone size: NA
V gene: TRBV21-1
D gene: NA
J gene: TRBJ2-3
CDR3 protein: CASSKTTGEGTDTQYF
CDR3 DNA: TGTGCCAGCAGCAAAACGACAGGGGAAGGCACAGATACGCAGTATTTT

clone size: NA
V gene: TRBV12-3/TRBV12-4
D gene: NA
J gene: TRBJ1-2
CDR3 protein: CASSPDTSYGYTF
CDR3 DNA: TGTGCCAGCAGTCCGGACACCTCCTATGGCTACACCTTC

clone size: NA
V gene: TRBV2
D gene: TRBD2
J gene: TRBJ2-7
CDR3 protein: CASSAMTSGAYEQYF
CDR3 DNA: TGTGCCAGCAGTGCAATGACTAGCGGGGCCTACGAGCAGTACTTC

clone size: NA
V gene: TRBV25-1
D gene: NA
J gene: TRBJ1-2
CDR3 protein: CASNAAGGLGYTF
CDR3 DNA: TGTGCCAGCAACGCCGCCGGGGGGCTTGGCTACACCTTC

clone size: few
V gene: TRBV4-1
D gene: TRBD1
J gene: TRBJ1-2
CDR3 protein: CASSQGNRGGGYTF
CDR3 DNA: TGCGCCAGCAGCCAAGGGAACAGGGGGGGTGGCTACACCTTC